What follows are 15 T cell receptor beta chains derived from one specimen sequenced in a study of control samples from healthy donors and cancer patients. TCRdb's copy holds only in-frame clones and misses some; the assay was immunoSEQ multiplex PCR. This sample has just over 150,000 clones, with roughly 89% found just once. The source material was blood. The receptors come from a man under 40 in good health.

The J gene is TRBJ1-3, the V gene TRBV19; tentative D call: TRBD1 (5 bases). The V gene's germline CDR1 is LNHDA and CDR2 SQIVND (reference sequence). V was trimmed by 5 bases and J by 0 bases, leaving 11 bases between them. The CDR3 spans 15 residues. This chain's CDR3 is CASSFQGSSGNTIYF. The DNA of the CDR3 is TGTGCCAGTAGTTTCCAGGGTAGCTCTGGAAACACCATATATTTT.

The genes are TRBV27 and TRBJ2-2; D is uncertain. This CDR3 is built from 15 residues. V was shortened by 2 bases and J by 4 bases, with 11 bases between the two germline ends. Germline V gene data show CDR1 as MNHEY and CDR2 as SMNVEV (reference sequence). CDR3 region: CASSLAYSLTGELFF. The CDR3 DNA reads TGTGCCAGCAGTTTAGCCTACAGTCTCACCGGGGAGCTGTTTTTT.

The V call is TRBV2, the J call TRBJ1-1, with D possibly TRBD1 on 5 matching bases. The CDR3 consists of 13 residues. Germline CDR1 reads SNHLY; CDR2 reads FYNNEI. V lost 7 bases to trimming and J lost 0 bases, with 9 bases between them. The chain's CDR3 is CASKADMNTEAFF. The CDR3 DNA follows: TGTGCCAGCAAGGCGGACATGAACACTGAAGCTTTCTTT. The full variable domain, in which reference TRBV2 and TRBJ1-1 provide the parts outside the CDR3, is EPEVTQTPSHQVTQMGQEVILRCVPISNHLYFYWYRQILGQKVEFLVSFYNNEISEKSEIFDDQFSVERPDGSNFTLKIRSTKLEDSAMYFCASKADMNTEAFFGQGTRLTVV.

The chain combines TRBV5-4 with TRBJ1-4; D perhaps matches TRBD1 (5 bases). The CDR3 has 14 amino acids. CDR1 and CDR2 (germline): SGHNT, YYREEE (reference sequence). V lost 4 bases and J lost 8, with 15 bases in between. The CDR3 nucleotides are TGTGCCAGCAGCAACCCGGAAAGGGACGAAAAACTGTTTTTT. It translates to CASSNPERDEKLFF.

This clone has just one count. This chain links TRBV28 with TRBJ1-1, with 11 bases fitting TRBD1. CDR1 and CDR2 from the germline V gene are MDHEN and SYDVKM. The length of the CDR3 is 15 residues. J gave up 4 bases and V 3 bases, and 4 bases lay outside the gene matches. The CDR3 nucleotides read TGTGCCAGCAGTTTCCCGGGACAGGGGGGCACTGAAGCTTTCTTT. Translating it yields CASSFPGQGGTEAFF. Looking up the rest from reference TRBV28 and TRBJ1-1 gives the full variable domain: DVKVTQSSRYLVKRTGEKVFLECVQDMDHENMFWYRQDPGLGLRLIYFSYDVKMKEKGDIPEGYSVSREKKERFSLILESASTNQTSMYLCASSFPGQGGTEAFFGQGTRLTVV.

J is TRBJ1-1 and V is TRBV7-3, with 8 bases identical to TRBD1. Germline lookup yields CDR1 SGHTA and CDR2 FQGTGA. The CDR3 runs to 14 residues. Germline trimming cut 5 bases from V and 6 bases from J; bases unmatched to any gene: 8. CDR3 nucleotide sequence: TGTGCCAGCAGCGAGAACCAGGGGGCGTCTGAAGCTTTCTTT. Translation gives CASSENQGASEAFF.

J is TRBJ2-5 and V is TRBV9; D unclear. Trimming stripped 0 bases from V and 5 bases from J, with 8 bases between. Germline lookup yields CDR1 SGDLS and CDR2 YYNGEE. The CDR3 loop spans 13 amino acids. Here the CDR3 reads CASSVEVFETQYF. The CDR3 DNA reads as TGTGCCAGCAGCGTAGAGGTTTTCGAGACCCAGTACTTC. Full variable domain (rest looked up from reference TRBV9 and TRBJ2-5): DSGVTQTPKHLITATGQRVTLRCSPRSGDLSVYWYQQSLDQGLQFLIQYYNGEERAKGNILERFSAQQFPDLHSELNLSSLELGDSALYFCASSVEVFETQYFGPGTRLLVL.

DNA for the CDR3: TGTGCCAGCAGCTTAGGGGAGAACACTGAAGCTTTCTTT. Translated, it gives CASSLGENTEAFF. The J gene is TRBJ1-1, the V gene TRBV11-2; no definite D call. Germline lookup yields CDR1 SGHAT and CDR2 FQNNGV. With 1 base removed from V and 1 base from J, the gap between germline ends came to 4 bases. This CDR3 comprises 13 residues.

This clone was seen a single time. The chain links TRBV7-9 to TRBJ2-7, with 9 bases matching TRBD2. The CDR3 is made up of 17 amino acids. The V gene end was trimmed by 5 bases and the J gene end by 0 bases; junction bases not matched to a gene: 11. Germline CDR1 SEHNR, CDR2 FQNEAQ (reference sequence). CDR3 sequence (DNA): TGTGCCAGCAGCAAAACTAGCGGGCAGACCTCCTCCTACGAGCAGTACTTC. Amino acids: CASSKTSGQTSSYEQYF. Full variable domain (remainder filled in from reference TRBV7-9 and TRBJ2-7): DTGVSQNPRHKITKRGQNVTFRCDPISEHNRLYWYRQTLGQGPEFLTYFQNEAQLEKSRLLSDRFSAERPKGSFSTLEIQRTEQGDSAMYLCASSKTSGQTSSYEQYFGPGTRLTVT.

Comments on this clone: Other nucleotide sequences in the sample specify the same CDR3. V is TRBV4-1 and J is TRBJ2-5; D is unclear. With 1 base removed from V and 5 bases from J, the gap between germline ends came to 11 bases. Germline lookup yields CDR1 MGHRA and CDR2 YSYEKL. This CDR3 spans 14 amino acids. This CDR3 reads CASSQGGLGETQYF. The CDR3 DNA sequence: TGCGCCAGCAGCCAAGGGGGTCTAGGGGAGACCCAGTACTTC.

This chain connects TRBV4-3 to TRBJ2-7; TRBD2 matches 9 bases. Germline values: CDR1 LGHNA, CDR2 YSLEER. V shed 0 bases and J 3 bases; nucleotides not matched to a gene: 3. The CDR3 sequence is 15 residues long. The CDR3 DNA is TGCGCCAGCAGCCAAGAGGCTAGCGGGAACTACGAGCAGTACTTC. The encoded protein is CASSQEASGNYEQYF.

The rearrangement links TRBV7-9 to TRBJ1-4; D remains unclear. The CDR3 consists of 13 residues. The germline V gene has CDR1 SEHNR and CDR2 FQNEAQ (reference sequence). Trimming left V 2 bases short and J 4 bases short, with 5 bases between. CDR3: CASSLPRNEKLFF. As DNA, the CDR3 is TGTGCCAGCAGCTTACCCCGTAATGAAAAACTGTTTTTT.

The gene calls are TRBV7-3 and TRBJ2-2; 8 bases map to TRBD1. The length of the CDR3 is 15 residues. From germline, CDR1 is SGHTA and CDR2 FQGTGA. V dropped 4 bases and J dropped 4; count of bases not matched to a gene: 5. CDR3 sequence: CASSSDRGSTGELFF. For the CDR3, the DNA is TGTGCCAGCAGCTCCGACAGGGGCAGCACCGGGGAGCTGTTTTTT.

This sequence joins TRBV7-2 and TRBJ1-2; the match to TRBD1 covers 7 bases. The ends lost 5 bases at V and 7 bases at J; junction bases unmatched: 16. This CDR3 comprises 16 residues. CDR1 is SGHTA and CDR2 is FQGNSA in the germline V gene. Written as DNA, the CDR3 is TGTGCCAGCAGCCCAAATGACAGGGCAGCTTTGGGTGGCTACACCTTC. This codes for CASSPNDRAALGGYTF.

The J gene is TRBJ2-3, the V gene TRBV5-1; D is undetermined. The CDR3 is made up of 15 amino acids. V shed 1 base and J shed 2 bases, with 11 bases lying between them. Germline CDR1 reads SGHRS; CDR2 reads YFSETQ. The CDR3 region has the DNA TGCGCCAGCAGCTTGAGTGGCCGGAACACAGATACGCAGTATTTT. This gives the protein CASSLSGRNTDTQYF.